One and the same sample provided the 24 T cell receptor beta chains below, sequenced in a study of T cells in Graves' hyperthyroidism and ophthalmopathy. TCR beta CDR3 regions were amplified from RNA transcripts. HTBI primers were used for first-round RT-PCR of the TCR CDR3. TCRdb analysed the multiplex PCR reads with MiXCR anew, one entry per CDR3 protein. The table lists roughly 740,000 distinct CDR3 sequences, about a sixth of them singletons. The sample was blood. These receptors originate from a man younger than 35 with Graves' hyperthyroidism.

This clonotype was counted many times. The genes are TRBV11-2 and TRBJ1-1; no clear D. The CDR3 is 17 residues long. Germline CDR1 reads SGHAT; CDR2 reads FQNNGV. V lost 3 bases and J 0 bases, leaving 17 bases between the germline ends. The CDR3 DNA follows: TGTGCCAGCAGCTTCCTAGTGACGGATCGACTGAACACTGAAGCTTTCTTT. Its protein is CASSFLVTDRLNTEAFF. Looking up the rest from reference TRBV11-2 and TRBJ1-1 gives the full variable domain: EAGVAQSPRYKIIEKRQSVAFWCNPISGHATLYWYQQILGQGPKLLIQFQNNGVVDDSQLPKDRFSAERLKGVDSTLKIQPAKLEDSAVYLCASSFLVTDRLNTEAFFGQGTRLTVV.

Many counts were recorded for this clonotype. CDR3 nucleotide sequence: TGTGCCAGCAGTTTGGCACACGGGCCCTTAATTTACAATGAGCAGTTCTTC. Translating gives CASSLAHGPLIYNEQFF. J is TRBJ2-1 and V is TRBV28; D is unclear. Germline V lookup: CDR1 MDHEN, CDR2 SYDVKM. With 3 bases removed from V and 4 bases from J, the gap between germline ends came to 19 bases. The CDR3 is made up of 17 amino acids.

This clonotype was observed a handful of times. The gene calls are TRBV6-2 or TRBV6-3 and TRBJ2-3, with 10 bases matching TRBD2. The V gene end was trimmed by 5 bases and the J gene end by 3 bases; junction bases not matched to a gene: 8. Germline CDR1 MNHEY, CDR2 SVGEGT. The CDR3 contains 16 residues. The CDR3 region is CASSPPGTSATDTQYF. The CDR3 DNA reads TGTGCCAGCAGTCCCCCGGGGACTAGCGCTACAGATACGCAGTATTTT.

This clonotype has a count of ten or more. For the CDR3, the DNA is TGCAGCCATACCGACAGGGGGTTTAAGGATACGCAGTATTTT. Protein: CSHTDRGFKDTQYF. The V call is TRBV29-1, the J call TRBJ2-3, with TRBD1 matching 9 bases. The V gene's germline CDR1 is SQVTM and CDR2 ANQGSEA. CDR3 length: 14 residues. V dropped 8 bases and J dropped 6; count of bases not matched to a gene: 12.

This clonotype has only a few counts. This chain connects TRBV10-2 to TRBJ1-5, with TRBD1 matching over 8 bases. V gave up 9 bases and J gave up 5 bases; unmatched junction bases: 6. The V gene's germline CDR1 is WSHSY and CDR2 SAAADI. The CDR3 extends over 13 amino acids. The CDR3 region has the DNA TGCGCCAGTGGGCTGACAGGGGATCAGCCCCAGCATTTT. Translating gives CASGLTGDQPQHF.

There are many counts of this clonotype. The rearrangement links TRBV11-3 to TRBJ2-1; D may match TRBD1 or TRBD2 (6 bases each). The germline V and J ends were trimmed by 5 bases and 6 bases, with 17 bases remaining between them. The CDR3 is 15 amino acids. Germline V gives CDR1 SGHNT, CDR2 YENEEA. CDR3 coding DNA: TGTGCCAGCAGCCGGGGGCTAGCGTTCAGCAATGAGCAGTTCTTC. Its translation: CASSRGLAFSNEQFF.

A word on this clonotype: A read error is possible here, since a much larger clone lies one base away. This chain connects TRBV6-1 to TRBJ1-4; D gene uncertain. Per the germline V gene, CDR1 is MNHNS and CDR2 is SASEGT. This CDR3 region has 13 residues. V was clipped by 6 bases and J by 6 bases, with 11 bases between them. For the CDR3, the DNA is TGTGCCAGCAGAGCCGGGCGGGATGAAAAACTGTTTTTT. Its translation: CASRAGRDEKLFF.

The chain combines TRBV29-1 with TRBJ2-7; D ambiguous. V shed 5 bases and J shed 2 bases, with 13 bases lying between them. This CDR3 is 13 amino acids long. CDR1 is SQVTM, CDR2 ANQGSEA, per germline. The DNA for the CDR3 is TGCAGCGTTCTAACGGAAAAAACCTACGAGCAGTACTTC. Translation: CSVLTEKTYEQYF.

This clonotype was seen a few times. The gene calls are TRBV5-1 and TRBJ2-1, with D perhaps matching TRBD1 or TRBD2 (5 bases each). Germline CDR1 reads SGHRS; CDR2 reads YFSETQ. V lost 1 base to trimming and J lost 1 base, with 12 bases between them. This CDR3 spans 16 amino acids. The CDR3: CASSLMGLASYNEQFF. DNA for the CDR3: TGCGCCAGCAGCTTGATGGGGCTAGCATCCTACAATGAGCAGTTCTTC.

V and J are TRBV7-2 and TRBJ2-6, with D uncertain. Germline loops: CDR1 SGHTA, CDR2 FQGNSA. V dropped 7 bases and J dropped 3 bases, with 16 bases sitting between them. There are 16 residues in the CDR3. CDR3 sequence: CASTTSLGNGANVLTF. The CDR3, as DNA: TGTGCCAGCACCACCAGCCTGGGGAATGGGGCCAACGTCCTGACTTTC.

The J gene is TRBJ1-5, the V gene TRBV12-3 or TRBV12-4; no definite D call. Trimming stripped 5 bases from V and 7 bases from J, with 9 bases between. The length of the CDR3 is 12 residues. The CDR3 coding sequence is TGTGCCAGCAGTCCCACGGGGCAGCCCCAGCATTTT. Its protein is CASSPTGQPQHF.

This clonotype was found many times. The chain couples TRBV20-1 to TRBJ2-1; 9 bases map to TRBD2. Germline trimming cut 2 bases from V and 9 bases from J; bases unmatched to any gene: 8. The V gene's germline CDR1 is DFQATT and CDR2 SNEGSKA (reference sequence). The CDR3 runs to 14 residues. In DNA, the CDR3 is TGCAGTGCTAGACACAGCGGGAGGTATGTTGAGCAGTTCTTC. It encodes CSARHSGRYVEQFF.

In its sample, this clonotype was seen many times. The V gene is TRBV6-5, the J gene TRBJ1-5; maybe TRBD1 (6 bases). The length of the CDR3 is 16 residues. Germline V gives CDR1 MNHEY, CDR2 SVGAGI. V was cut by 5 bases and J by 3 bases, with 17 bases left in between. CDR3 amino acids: CASSNPTGAYNQPQHF. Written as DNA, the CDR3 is TGTGCCAGCAGTAACCCGACAGGAGCCTACAATCAGCCCCAGCATTTT.

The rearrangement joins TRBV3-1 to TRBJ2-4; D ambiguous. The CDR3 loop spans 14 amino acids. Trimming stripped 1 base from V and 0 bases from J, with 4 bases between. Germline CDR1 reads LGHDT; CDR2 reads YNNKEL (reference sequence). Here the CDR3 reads CASSQGLAKNIQYF. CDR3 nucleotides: TGTGCCAGCAGCCAAGGACTAGCCAAAAACATTCAGTACTTC.

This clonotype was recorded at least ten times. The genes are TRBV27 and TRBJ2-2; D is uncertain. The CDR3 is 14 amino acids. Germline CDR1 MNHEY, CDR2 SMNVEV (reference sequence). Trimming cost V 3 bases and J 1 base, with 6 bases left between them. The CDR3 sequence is CASSFTWNTGELFF. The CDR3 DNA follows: TGTGCCAGCAGTTTTACGTGGAACACCGGGGAGCTGTTTTTT.

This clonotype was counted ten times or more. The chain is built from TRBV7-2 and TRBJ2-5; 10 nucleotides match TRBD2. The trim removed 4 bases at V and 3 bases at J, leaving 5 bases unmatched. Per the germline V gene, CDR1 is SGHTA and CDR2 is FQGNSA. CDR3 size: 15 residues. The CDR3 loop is CASSYQGLAKETQYF. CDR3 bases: TGTGCCAGCAGCTATCAGGGACTAGCGAAAGAGACCCAGTACTTC.

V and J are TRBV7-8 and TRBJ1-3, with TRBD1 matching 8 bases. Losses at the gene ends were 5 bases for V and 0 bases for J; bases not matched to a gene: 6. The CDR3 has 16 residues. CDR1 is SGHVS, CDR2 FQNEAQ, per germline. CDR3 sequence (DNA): TGTGCCAGCAGCCACCGGGACAGGTCCTCTGGAAACACCATATATTTT. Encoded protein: CASSHRDRSSGNTIYF. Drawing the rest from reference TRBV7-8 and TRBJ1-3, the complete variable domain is GAGVSQSPRYKVAKRGQDVALRCDPISGHVSLFWYQQALGQGPEFLTYFQNEAQLDKSGLPSDRFFAERPEGSVSTLKIQRTQQEDSAVYLCASSHRDRSSGNTIYFGEGSWLTVV.

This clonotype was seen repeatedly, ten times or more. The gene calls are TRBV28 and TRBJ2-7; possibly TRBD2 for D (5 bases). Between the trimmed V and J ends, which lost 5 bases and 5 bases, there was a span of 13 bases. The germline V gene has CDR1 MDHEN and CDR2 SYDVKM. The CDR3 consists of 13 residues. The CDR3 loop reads CASSGPTTNEQYF. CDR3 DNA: TGTGCCAGCAGTGGCCCGACGACTAACGAGCAGTACTTC.

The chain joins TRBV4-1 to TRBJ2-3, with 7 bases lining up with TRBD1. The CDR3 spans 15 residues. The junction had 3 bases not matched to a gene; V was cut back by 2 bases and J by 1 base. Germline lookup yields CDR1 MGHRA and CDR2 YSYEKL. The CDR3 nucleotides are TGCGCCAGCAGCCAACCAGGGGGAGGCACAGATACGCAGTATTTT. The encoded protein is CASSQPGGGTDTQYF.

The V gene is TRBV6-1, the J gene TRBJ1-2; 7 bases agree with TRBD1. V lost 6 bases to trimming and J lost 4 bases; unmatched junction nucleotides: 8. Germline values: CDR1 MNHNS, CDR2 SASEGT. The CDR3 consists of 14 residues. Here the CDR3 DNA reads TGTGCCAGCAGACGTCCGGGACAGTTCTATGGCTACACCTTC. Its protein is CASRRPGQFYGYTF.

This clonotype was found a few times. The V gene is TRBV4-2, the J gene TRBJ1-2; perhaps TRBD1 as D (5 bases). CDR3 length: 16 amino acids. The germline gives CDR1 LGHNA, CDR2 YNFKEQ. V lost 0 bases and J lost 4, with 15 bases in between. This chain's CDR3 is CASSQEAGTAAYGYTF. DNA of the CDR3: TGTGCCAGCAGCCAAGAGGCGGGGACCGCGGCCTATGGCTACACCTTC.

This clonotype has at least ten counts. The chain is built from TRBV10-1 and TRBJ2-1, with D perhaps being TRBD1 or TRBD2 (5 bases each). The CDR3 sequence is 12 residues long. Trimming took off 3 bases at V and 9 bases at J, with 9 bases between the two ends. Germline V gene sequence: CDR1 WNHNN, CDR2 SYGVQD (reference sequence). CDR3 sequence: CASSERGVEQFF. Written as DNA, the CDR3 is TGCGCCAGCAGTGAACGAGGGGTTGAGCAGTTCTTC.

This CDR3 reads CASSYVVNTEAFF. The DNA of the CDR3 is TGTGCCAGCAGCTATGTGGTAAACACTGAAGCTTTCTTT. V and J are TRBV11-3 and TRBJ1-1; D is unclear. Germline lookup yields CDR1 SGHNT and CDR2 YENEEA. V lost 4 bases and J 2 bases, leaving 8 bases between the germline ends. The CDR3 has 13 residues.

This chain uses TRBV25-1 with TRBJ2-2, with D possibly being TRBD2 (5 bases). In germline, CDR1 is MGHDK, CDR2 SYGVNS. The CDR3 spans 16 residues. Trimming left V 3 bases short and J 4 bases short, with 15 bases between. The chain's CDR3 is CASSDPSSRGTGELFF. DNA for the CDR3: TGTGCCAGCAGTGATCCCTCTTCCCGGGGCACCGGGGAGCTGTTTTTT.